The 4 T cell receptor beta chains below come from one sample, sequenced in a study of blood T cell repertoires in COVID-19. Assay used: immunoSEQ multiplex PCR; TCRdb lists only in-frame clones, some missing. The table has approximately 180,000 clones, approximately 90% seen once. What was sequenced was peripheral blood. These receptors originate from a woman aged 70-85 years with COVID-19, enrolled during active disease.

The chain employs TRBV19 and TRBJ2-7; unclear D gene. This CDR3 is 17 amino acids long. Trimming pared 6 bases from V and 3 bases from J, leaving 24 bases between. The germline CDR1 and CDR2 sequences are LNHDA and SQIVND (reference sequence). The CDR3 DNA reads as TGTGCCAGTAGCCGCCCGGTATTCGGAGAGCAAGGCTACGAGCAGTACTTC. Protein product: CASSRPVFGEQGYEQYF. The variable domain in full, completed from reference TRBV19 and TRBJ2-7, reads DGGITQSPKYLFRKEGQNVTLSCEQNLNHDAMYWYRQDPGQGLRLIYYSQIVNDFQKGDIAEGYSVSREKKESFPLTVTSAQKNPTAFYLCASSRPVFGEQGYEQYFGPGTRLTVT.

CDR3 in amino acids: CAISYRETYGYTF. The CDR3 DNA reads as TGTGCCATCAGTTACAGGGAGACCTATGGCTACACCTTC. This chain links TRBV10-3 with TRBJ1-2; D possibly corresponds to TRBD1 (6 bases). V lost 5 bases, J lost 4 bases, and 11 bases lay in between. The CDR3 is 13 amino acids. Germline V gives CDR1 ENHRY, CDR2 SYGVKD.

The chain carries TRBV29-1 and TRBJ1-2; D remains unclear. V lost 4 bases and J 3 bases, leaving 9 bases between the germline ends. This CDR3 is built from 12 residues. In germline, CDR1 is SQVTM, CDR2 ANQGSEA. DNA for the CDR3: TGCAGCGTTGTTAGAAACGACTATGGCTACACCTTC. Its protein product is CSVVRNDYGYTF.

CDR3 protein: CASSPTGTSANEQFF. DNA of the CDR3: TGTGCCAGCTCCCCCACCGGGACTAGCGCGAATGAGCAGTTCTTC. The rearrangement links TRBV5-5 to TRBJ2-1, with 10 bases matching TRBD2. V was pared by 7 bases and J by 7 bases, with 11 bases of the junction left unmatched. There are 15 residues in the CDR3. The germline V gene encodes CDR1 SGHKS and CDR2 YYEKEE (reference sequence).